This paragraph covers one TCR beta chain sequence. The record originates from a study of blood T cell repertoires in COVID-19. About the study: COVID-19 samples from acute and convalescent phases originated in the United States, Italy and Spain.

Patients from Seattle were sampled longitudinally, starting during active infection. Authors' data handling: Nucleated cell number was recorded as an estimate derived from reference gene primer amplification. Profiling relied on immunoSEQ multiplex PCR, and the TCRdb table lists in-frame clones only, not all of them. The DNA gave D and trimming, while V, J and clone size come from that table. The sample shows 95,000 to 150,000 clones, approximately 90% of them seen only once. The V gene lost 3 bases and the J gene lost 9 bases, with 6 bases spanning the gap. CDR3 length equals 11 residues. Germline CDR1 and CDR2: SNHLY and FYNNEI.

The sequenced sample consisted of peripheral blood. This TCR was recovered from a man over 45 with COVID-19, enrolled during active disease. The rearrangement joins TRBV2 to TRBJ2-1; D may be TRBD1 (5 bases). The CDR3 here is CASSDRGEQFF. Here the CDR3 DNA reads TGTGCCAGCAGTGATAGGGGTGAGCAGTTCTTC.